What follows are 25 T cell receptor beta chains derived from one specimen sequenced in a study of blood T cell repertoires in COVID-19. TCRdb's copy holds only in-frame clones and misses some; the assay was immunoSEQ multiplex PCR. The table shows approximately 300,000 clones, with around 89% occurring only once. What was sequenced was peripheral blood. The receptors were sampled from a woman aged 40 to 50 with COVID-19, enrolled during active disease.

This clone was picked up one time. The rearrangement links TRBV27 to TRBJ1-5; 7 nucleotides align to TRBD1. With 10 bases clipped from V and 6 bases from J, the junction kept 9 bases outside the gene matches. Germline V gene lookup returns CDR1 MNHEY and CDR2 SMNVEV (reference sequence). The CDR3 has 13 residues. CDR3: CATLRGPGQPQHF. The DNA for the CDR3 is TGTGCCACCTTAAGGGGGCCTGGTCAGCCCCAGCATTTT.

The chain employs TRBV28 and TRBJ2-7; 10 nucleotides line up with TRBD2. The CDR3 covers 15 residues. The germline gives CDR1 MDHEN, CDR2 SYDVKM. J was trimmed by 4 bases and V by 9 bases; bases with no gene match: 12. This CDR3 reads CASRRQGTSVYEQYF. The DNA of the CDR3 is TGTGCCAGTCGACGTCAGGGGACTAGCGTTTACGAGCAGTACTTC.

This sequence joins TRBV7-2 and TRBJ1-4; 8 positions match TRBD1. V lost 8 bases, J lost 8 bases, and 7 bases stayed unmatched. The germline V gene encodes CDR1 SGHTA and CDR2 FQGNSA. The CDR3 has 13 residues. The CDR3 protein is CASFDRGGEKLFF. The CDR3 DNA sequence: TGTGCCAGCTTCGACAGGGGTGGGGAAAAACTGTTTTTT.

This chain uses TRBV6-5 with TRBJ1-6; D might be TRBD1 (6 bases). V lost 5 bases and J 7 bases, leaving 12 bases between the germline ends. This CDR3 contains 14 residues. CDR1 MNHEY and CDR2 SVGAGI come from the germline V gene. The CDR3: CASSTTGQNSPLHF. In DNA, the CDR3 is TGTGCCAGCAGTACCACAGGGCAGAATTCACCCCTCCACTTT.

This clone was observed once. The genes are TRBV9 and TRBJ1-1; no clear D. Germline loops: CDR1 SGDLS, CDR2 YYNGEE. Trimming stripped 2 bases from V and 6 bases from J, with 5 bases between. The CDR3 is made up of 11 amino acids. CDR3 in DNA: TGTGCCAGCAGCGTGCAGTCTGAAGCTTTCTTT. Protein product: CASSVQSEAFF.

The rearrangement uses TRBV18 and TRBJ2-7; D is perhaps TRBD1 (5 bases). CDR3 length: 13 residues. Germline V gene data show CDR1 as KGHSH and CDR2 as LQKENI. Trimming removed 6 bases at V and 2 bases at J, with 11 bases between. The CDR3 sequence: CASSRQSTYEQYF. The CDR3, as DNA: TGTGCCAGCTCGAGACAGTCCACCTACGAGCAGTACTTC.

V usage is TRBV4-2 and J usage is TRBJ1-1; D is possibly TRBD1 (6 bases). The V and J ends lost 0 bases and 2 bases respectively, with 7 bases between them. Per germline, CDR1 LGHNA and CDR2 YNFKEQ. There are 14 residues in the CDR3. CDR3 DNA sequence: TGTGCCAGCAGCCAAGATGGGGGCAACACTGAAGCTTTCTTT. Translation: CASSQDGGNTEAFF.

The chain employs TRBV5-4 and TRBJ2-2; possibly TRBD1 for D (5 bases). The length of the CDR3 is 14 residues. CDR1 is SGHNT, CDR2 YYREEE, per germline (reference sequence). V was cut by 4 bases and J by 6 bases, with 13 bases left in between. The CDR3: CASSHDSFSGELFF. CDR3 DNA: TGTGCCAGCAGCCATGACAGTTTTTCCGGGGAGCTGTTTTTT.

This clone showed up just a few times. This chain connects TRBV14 to TRBJ1-1, with 7 bases lining up with TRBD1. This CDR3 comprises 14 residues. Per germline, CDR1 SGHDN and CDR2 FVKESK. The V and J ends lost 5 bases and 1 base, in that order; junction bases with no gene match: 4. Written as DNA, the CDR3 is TGTGCCAGCAGCTCTTGGACAGGGAACACTGAAGCTTTCTTT. Translation gives CASSSWTGNTEAFF.

This chain connects TRBV2 to TRBJ2-2; 10 bases are a match to TRBD1. The CDR3 totals 20 residues. Per the germline V gene, CDR1 is SNHLY and CDR2 is FYNNEI. Germline trimming cut 2 bases from V and 4 bases from J; bases unmatched to any gene: 16. CDR3 bases: TGTGCCAGCAGTGAACGGACACAGATTGACAGGGGGCGTAGCACCGGGGAGCTGTTTTTT. This encodes CASSERTQIDRGRSTGELFF.

The rearrangement joins TRBV28 to TRBJ2-3; 9 bases are shared with TRBD2. CDR3 length: 17 residues. Germline trimming cut 1 base from V and 1 base from J; bases unmatched to any gene: 6. The germline gives CDR1 MDHEN, CDR2 SYDVKM. The CDR3, as DNA: TGTGCCAGCAGTTTATTGGGTCGGACTAGCGGCACAGATACGCAGTATTTT. Amino acids: CASSLLGRTSGTDTQYF.

The rearrangement links TRBV19 to TRBJ1-2; TRBD1 agrees at 8 bases. This CDR3 comprises 14 residues. J lost 3 bases, V lost 3 bases, and 3 bases had no gene match. CDR1 and CDR2 (germline): LNHDA, SQIVND (reference sequence). The chain's CDR3 is CASSITTGDYGYTF. The CDR3 DNA reads as TGTGCCAGTAGTATCACGACAGGGGACTATGGCTACACCTTC.

This clone was observed a single time. The CDR3 region is CASRAIYPYEQYF. The CDR3 DNA sequence: TGTGCCAGCAGAGCCATTTACCCCTACGAGCAGTACTTC. This chain connects TRBV27 to TRBJ2-7; no clear D gene. This CDR3 has 13 amino acids. The germline V gene has CDR1 MNHEY and CDR2 SMNVEV (reference sequence). V gave up 6 bases and J gave up 2 bases, with 11 bases separating them.

The chain links TRBV13 to TRBJ2-7, with TRBD1 as a possible D gene (6 bases). Germline V gives CDR1 PRHDT, CDR2 FYEKMQ (reference sequence). This CDR3 comprises 16 residues. V shed 5 bases and J shed 2 bases, with 19 bases lying between them. The CDR3 region has the DNA TGTGCCAGCAGCCCTGGGGGCGGAGCCCCCCCCTACGAGCAGTACTTC. This codes for CASSPGGGAPPYEQYF.

The gene calls are TRBV7-9 and TRBJ2-7, with 11 nucleotides matching TRBD1. Germline CDR1 reads SEHNR; CDR2 reads FQNEAQ (reference sequence). V shed 2 bases and J 6 bases; nucleotides not matched to a gene: 6. This CDR3 spans 15 amino acids. CDR3 sequence: CASSLLGQGAGEQYF. The CDR3 region has the DNA TGTGCCAGCAGCTTACTTGGACAGGGGGCGGGCGAGCAGTACTTC.

The rearrangement links TRBV27 to TRBJ1-3; 7 positions match TRBD1. The V gene end was trimmed by 4 bases and the J gene end by 2 bases; junction bases not matched to a gene: 5. The CDR3 totals 15 residues. CDR1 and CDR2 (germline): MNHEY, SMNVEV (reference sequence). CDR3 sequence reads: CASSWTGRTGNTIYF. The CDR3, as DNA: TGTGCCAGCAGTTGGACAGGCCGAACTGGAAACACCATATATTTT.

The chain recombines TRBV7-6 with TRBJ1-2; D might be TRBD1 (6 bases). This CDR3 spans 16 amino acids. V was shortened by 5 bases and J by 5 bases, with 21 bases between the two germline ends. CDR1 is SGHVS, CDR2 FNYEAQ, per germline. CDR3: CASSPRNGQQAYGYTF. CDR3 sequence (DNA): TGTGCCAGCAGCCCAAGAAACGGACAGCAGGCGTATGGCTACACCTTC.

The chain uses TRBV5-1 and TRBJ2-3, with D tentatively TRBD2 (5 bases). CDR1 and CDR2 from the germline V gene are SGHRS and YFSETQ. V was clipped by 4 bases and J by 2 bases, with 11 bases between them. This CDR3 has 14 residues. The CDR3, as DNA: TGCGCCAGCAGCCCCGGGGAAGCCACAGATACGCAGTATTTT. Encoded protein: CASSPGEATDTQYF.

V is TRBV7-2 and J is TRBJ1-6; 11 positions agree with TRBD1. V gave up 3 bases and J gave up 10 bases; unmatched junction bases: 8. From germline, CDR1 is SGHTA and CDR2 FQGNSA. The CDR3 runs 16 residues. Here the CDR3 reads CASSLETGTGGSPLHF. DNA of the CDR3: TGTGCCAGCAGCTTGGAGACCGGGACAGGGGGATCACCCCTCCACTTT.

The chain carries TRBV29-1 and TRBJ1-3; TRBD1 matches at 7 bases. The germline gives CDR1 SQVTM, CDR2 ANQGSEA. The V segment lost 6 bases and the J segment 2 bases; nucleotides outside the gene matches: 16. CDR3 size: 17 residues. The CDR3 loop reads CSVAGTAGPTPGNTIYF. In DNA form, the CDR3 reads TGCAGCGTGGCCGGGACAGCGGGTCCTACGCCTGGAAACACCATATATTTT.

V usage is TRBV28 and J usage is TRBJ2-5, with a tentative D call TRBD2 (5 bases). Germline V CDR1 and CDR2: MDHEN, SYDVKM. Trimming removed 3 bases at V and 5 bases at J, with 16 bases between. CDR3 length equals 15 residues. The CDR3 region is CASSFQLAGWETQYF. CDR3 nucleotides: TGTGCCAGCAGTTTTCAGCTAGCAGGATGGGAGACCCAGTACTTC.

The V call is TRBV27, the J call TRBJ1-5, with D perhaps TRBD1 (6 bases). CDR1 is MNHEY and CDR2 is SMNVEV in the germline V gene (reference sequence). This CDR3 spans 14 amino acids. Trimming pared 5 bases from V and 4 bases from J, leaving 12 bases between. DNA of the CDR3: TGTGCCAGCAGTGGCACAGGGCCGAATCAGCCCCAGCATTTT. Its protein is CASSGTGPNQPQHF.

The chain links TRBV5-4 to TRBJ1-4, with a tentative D call TRBD1 (6 bases). V shed 2 bases and J shed 3 bases, with 8 bases lying between them. CDR1 is SGHNT and CDR2 is YYREEE in the germline V gene (reference sequence). The length of the CDR3 is 14 residues. CDR3 nucleotides: TGTGCCAGCAGCTTACAGGGCGCTAATGAAAAACTGTTTTTT. It specifies CASSLQGANEKLFF.

This chain connects TRBV27 to TRBJ2-7; TRBD1 is a possible D gene (6 bases). CDR1 MNHEY and CDR2 SMNVEV come from the germline V gene (reference sequence). The CDR3 consists of 15 residues. Deletions cut 5 bases from V and 3 bases from J, with 17 bases between. CDR3 nucleotide sequence: TGTGCCAGCAGTCTCCAAAACAGGGTTCACTACGAGCAGTACTTC. Translating gives CASSLQNRVHYEQYF.

The chain combines TRBV29-1 with TRBJ2-1, with 8 positions matching TRBD2. CDR1 and CDR2 from the germline V gene are SQVTM and ANQGSEA. The J segment lost 12 bases and the V segment lost 7 bases, leaving 11 bases of the junction unmatched. The CDR3 runs 12 residues. CDR3 coding DNA: TGCAGCGAACTTACCCCTGCGGGGGGGCAGTTCTTC. Amino acids: CSELTPAGGQFF.